Detailed here is one TCR beta chain. These data are taken from a study of brain T cells in children with intractable seizures. TCRdb's copy holds only in-frame clones and misses some; the assay was immunoSEQ multiplex PCR. This sample has about 340,000 clones, with approximately 93% found just once. This CDR3 has 15 amino acids. V was clipped by 1 base and J by 6 bases; unmatched bases: 3. Germline V lookup: CDR1 SEHNR, CDR2 FQNEAQ (reference sequence). Time point of the sample: blood from clinic visit 5 months post-surgery; TSC patient then seizure free. Sequencing was limited to surgery cases with top T cell transcript signatures in brain tissue.

The chain links TRBV7-9 to TRBJ1-6; the match to TRBD1 covers 7 bases. The receptor comes from a boy younger than two with tuberous sclerosis and intractable seizures. The source was peripheral blood, collected 4 to 5 months after surgery. CDR3 loop: CASSLEGAGNSPLHF. The CDR3 DNA reads as TGTGCCAGCAGCTTAGAGGGGGCTGGTAATTCACCCCTCCACTTT.